The clone carrying this T cell receptor beta chain was seen more than once but under ten times. Primers included in the PCR were 60 Vbeta and 13 Jbeta primers. Assay used: immunoSEQ multiplex PCR; TCRdb lists only in-frame clones, some missing. The table records some 98,000 clones, roughly 70% of them present only once. The data stem from a study of cytomegalovirus exposure and HLA in healthy donors. This clonotype originated in a man aged 50 or older in good health and CMV-seronegative. The sample consisted of PBMCs.

CDR3 sequence: CATSPRQNTNEKLFF. The CDR3 DNA reads as TGTGCCACCAGCCCGAGACAGAACACGAATGAAAAACTGTTTTTT. The chain is built from TRBV15 and TRBJ1-4, with a weak D call TRBD1 (5 bases). The V gene lost 5 bases and the J gene lost 5 bases, with 15 bases spanning the gap. The CDR3 is made up of 15 amino acids. Germline loops: CDR1 LNHNV, CDR2 YYDKDF (reference sequence).